A single TCR beta chain is shown here with its context. Its antigen is not known. Libraries were prepared by immunoSEQ multiplex PCR; TCRdb keeps only in-frame clonotypes and omits some of them. The data contain about 150,000 clones, around 73% of them singletons. This entry comes from a study of PD-1 blockade in classical Hodgkin lymphoma. Study findings and constraints: Lower baseline TCR diversity was reported for newly diagnosed patients than for healthy donors. Complete responders' diversity at baseline resembled that of newly diagnosed patients.

The patients all showed relapse after autologous stem cell transplantation, while their brentuximab vedotin exposure varied. The germline V gene has CDR1 MRHNA and CDR2 SNTAGT. Losses at the gene ends were 4 bases for V and 4 bases for J; bases not matched to a gene: 3. The CDR3 spans 14 residues. This receptor was taken from a human donor with classical Hodgkin lymphoma. Source: peripheral blood mononuclear cells (PBMCs), taken before the second cycle of nivolumab. V and J are TRBV6-4 and TRBJ2-3; TRBD1 matches 9 bases. The DNA of the CDR3 is TGTGCCAGCAGTGCCGACAGGGGGGCAGATACGCAGTATTTT. It translates to CASSADRGADTQYF.